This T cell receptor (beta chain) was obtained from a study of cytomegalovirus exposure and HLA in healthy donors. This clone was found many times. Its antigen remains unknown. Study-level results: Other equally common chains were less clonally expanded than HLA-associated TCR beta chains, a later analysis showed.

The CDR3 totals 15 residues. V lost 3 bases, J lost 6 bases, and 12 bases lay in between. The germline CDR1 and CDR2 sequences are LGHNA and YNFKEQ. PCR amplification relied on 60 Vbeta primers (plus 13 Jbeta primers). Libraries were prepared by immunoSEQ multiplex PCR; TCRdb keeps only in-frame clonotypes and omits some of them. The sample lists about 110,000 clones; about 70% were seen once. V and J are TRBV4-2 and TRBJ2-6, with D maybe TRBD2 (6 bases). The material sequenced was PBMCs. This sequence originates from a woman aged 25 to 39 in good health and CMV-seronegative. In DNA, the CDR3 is TGTGCCAGCAGCCAGGAGGGTGGGGAGGCCAACGTCCTGACTTTC. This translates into CASSQEGGEANVLTF.